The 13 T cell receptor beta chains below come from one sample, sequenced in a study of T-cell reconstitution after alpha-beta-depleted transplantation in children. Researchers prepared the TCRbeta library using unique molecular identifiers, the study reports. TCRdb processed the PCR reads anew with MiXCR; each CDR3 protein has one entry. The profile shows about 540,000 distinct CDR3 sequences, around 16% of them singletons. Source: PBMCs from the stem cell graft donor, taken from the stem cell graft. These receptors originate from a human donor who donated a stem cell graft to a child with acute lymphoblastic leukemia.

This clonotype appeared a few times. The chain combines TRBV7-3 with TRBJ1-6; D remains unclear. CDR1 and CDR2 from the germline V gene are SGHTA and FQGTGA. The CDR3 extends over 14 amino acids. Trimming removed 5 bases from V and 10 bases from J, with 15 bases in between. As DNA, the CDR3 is TGTGCCAGCAGCCCGATGGTCAGAGGGTCACCCCTCCACTTT. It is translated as CASSPMVRGSPLHF.

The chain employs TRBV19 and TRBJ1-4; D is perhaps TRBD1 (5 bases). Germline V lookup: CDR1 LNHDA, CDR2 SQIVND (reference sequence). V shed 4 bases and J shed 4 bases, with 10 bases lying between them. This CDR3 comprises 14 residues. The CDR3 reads CASSNIDSNEKLFF. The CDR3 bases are TGTGCCAGTAGTAATATCGACAGTAATGAAAAACTGTTTTTT. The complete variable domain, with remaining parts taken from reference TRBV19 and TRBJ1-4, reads DGGITQSPKYLFRKEGQNVTLSCEQNLNHDAMYWYRQDPGQGLRLIYYSQIVNDFQKGDIAEGYSVSREKKESFPLTVTSAQKNPTAFYLCASSNIDSNEKLFFGSGTQLSVL.

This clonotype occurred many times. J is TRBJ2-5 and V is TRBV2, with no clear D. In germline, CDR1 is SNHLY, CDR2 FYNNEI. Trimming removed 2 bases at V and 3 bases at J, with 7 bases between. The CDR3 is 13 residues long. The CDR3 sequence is CASSEWFKETQYF. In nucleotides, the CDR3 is TGTGCCAGCAGTGAATGGTTTAAAGAGACCCAGTACTTC.

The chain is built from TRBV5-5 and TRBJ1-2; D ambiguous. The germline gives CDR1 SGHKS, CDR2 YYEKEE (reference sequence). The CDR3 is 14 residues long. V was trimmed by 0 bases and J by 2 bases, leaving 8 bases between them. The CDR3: CASSLGYSNYGYTF. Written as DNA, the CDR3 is TGTGCCAGCAGCTTGGGGTATTCCAACTATGGCTACACCTTC.

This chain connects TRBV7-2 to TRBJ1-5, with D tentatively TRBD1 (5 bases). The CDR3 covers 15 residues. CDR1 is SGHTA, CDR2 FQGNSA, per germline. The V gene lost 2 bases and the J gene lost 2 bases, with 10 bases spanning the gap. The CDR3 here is CASSLLQGRNQPQHF. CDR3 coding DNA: TGTGCCAGCAGCTTATTGCAGGGTCGCAATCAGCCCCAGCATTTT.

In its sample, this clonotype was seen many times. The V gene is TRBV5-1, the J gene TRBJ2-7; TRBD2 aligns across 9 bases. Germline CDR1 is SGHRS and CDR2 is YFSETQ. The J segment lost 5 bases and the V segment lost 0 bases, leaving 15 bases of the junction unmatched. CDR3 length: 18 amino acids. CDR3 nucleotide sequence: TGCGCCAGCAGCTTGGGCCGGCCAAGGACTAGCGATCTCCACGAGCAGTACTTC. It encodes CASSLGRPRTSDLHEQYF.

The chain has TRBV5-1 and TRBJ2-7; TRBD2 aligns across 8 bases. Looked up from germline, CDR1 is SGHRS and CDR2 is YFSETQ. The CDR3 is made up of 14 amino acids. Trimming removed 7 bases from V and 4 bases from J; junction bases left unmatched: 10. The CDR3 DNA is TGCGCCAGCGGCTCCGGGACTAGGGGATACGAGCAGTACTTC. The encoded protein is CASGSGTRGYEQYF. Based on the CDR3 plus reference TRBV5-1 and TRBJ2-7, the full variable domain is KAGVTQTPRYLIKTRGQQVTLSCSPISGHRSVSWYQQTPGQGLQFLFEYFSETQRNKGNFPGRFSGRQFSNSRSEMNVSTLELGDSALYLCASGSGTRGYEQYFGPGTRLTVT.

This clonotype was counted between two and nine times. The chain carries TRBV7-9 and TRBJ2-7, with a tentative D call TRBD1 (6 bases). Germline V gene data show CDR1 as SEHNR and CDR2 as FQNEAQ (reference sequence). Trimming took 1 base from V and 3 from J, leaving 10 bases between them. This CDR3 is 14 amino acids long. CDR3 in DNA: TGTGCCAGCAGCTTAGACGTCAGGGGCTACGAGCAGTACTTC. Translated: CASSLDVRGYEQYF.

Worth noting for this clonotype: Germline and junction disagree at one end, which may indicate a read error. In DNA, the CDR3 is TGTGCCAGCAGTTCTGGTCCTTGGGGTTCTACCAACTCCTACGACCAGTACTTC. It translates to CASSSGPWGSTNSYDQYF. This rearrangement joins TRBV6-5 to TRBJ2-7, with no clear D. Germline CDR1 reads MNHEY; CDR2 reads SVGAGI. CDR3 length: 18 amino acids.

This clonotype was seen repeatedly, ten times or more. The CDR3 sequence is CASSLGQGASDTEAFF. As DNA, the CDR3 is TGTGCCAGCAGCTTAGGACAGGGGGCGTCGGACACTGAAGCTTTCTTT. The chain links TRBV7-9 to TRBJ1-1; 10 bases align to TRBD1. Germline loops: CDR1 SEHNR, CDR2 FQNEAQ (reference sequence). Germline trimming cut 1 base from V and 3 bases from J; bases unmatched to any gene: 5. There are 16 residues in the CDR3.

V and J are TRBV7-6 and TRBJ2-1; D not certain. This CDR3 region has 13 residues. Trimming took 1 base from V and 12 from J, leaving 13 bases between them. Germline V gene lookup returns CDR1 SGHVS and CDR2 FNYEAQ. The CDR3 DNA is TGTGCCAGCAGCTTAGGTGGCAATTTGGGGCAGTTCTTC. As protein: CASSLGGNLGQFF.

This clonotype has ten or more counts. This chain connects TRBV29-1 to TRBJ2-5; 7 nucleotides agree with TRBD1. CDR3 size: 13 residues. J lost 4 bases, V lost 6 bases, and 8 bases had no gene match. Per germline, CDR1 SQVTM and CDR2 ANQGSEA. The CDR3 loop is CSVTRQGRETQYF. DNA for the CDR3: TGCAGCGTCACCAGACAGGGAAGAGAGACCCAGTACTTC.

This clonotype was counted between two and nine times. CDR3 sequence: CASSMGQGAAEQYF. The CDR3 DNA reads TGCGCCAGCAGCATGGGACAGGGGGCGGCCGAGCAGTACTTC. The chain combines TRBV5-1 with TRBJ2-7; 12 nucleotides line up with TRBD1. The CDR3 spans 14 residues. The germline V gene encodes CDR1 SGHRS and CDR2 YFSETQ. Trimming took 4 bases from V and 6 from J; bases not matched to a gene: 5.